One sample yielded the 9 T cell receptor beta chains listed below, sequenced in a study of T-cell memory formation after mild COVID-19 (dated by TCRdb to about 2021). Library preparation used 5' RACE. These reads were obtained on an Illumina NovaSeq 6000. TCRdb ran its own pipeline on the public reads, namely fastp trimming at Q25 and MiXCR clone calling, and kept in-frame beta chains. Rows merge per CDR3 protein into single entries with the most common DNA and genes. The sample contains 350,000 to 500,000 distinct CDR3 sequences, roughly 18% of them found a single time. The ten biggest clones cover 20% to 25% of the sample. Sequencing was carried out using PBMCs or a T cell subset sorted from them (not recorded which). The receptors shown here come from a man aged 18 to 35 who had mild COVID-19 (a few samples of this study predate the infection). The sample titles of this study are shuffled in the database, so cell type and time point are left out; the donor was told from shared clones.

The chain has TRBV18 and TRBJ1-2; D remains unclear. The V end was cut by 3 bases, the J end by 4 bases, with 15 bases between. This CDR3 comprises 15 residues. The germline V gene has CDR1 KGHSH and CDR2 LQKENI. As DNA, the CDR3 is TGTGCCAGCTCACCCCTTGTCTCGGAGGGCTATGGCTACACCTTC. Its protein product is CASSPLVSEGYGYTF.

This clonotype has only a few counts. CDR3 in amino acids: CASSVGYSDGPQHF. CDR3 in DNA: TGTGCCAGCAGCGTCGGGTATTCGGATGGGCCCCAGCATTTT. This sequence joins TRBV9 and TRBJ1-5; D unresolved. This CDR3 spans 14 amino acids. Trimming pared 2 bases from V and 9 bases from J, leaving 15 bases between. Germline-derived CDR1 and CDR2 are SGDLS and YYNGEE.

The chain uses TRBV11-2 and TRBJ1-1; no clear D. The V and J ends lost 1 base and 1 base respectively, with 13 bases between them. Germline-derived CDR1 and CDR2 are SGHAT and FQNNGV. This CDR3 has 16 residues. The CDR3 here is CASSLVTDTPNTEAFF. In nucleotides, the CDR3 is TGTGCCAGCAGCTTAGTGACGGATACCCCGAACACTGAAGCTTTCTTT.

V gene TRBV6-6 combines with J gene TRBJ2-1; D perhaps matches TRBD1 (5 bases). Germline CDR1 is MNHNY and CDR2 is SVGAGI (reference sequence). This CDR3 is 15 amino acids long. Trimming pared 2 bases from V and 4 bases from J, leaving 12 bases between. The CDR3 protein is CASSYAQGVYNEQFF. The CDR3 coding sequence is TGTGCCAGCAGTTACGCCCAGGGCGTTTACAATGAGCAGTTCTTC.

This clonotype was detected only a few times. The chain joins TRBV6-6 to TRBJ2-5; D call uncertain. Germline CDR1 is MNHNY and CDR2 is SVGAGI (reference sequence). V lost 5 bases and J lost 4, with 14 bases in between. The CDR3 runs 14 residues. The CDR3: CASSRPGASETQYF. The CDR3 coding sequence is TGTGCCAGCAGTCGTCCTGGAGCTTCAGAGACCCAGTACTTC.

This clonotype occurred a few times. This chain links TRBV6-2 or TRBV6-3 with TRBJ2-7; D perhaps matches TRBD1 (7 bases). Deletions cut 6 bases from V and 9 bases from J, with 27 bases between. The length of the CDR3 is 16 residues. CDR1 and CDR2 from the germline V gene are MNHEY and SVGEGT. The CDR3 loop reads CASRPPPAGGPWWQYF. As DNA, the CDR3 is TGTGCCAGCAGACCTCCCCCCGCAGGGGGGCCGTGGTGGCAGTACTTC.

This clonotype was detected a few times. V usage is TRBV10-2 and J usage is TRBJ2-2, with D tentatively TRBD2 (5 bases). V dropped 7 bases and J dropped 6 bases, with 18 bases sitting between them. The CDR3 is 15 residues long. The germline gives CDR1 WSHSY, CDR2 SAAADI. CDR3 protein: CASNHRGEGPGELFF. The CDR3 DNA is TGCGCCAGCAACCACCGGGGAGAAGGGCCCGGGGAGCTGTTTTTT.

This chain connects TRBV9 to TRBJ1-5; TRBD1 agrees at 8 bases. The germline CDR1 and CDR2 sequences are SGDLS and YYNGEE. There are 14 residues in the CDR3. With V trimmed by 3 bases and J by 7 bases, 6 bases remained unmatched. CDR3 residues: CASSADRGEQPQHF. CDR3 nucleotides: TGTGCCAGCAGCGCCGACAGGGGCGAACAGCCCCAGCATTTT.

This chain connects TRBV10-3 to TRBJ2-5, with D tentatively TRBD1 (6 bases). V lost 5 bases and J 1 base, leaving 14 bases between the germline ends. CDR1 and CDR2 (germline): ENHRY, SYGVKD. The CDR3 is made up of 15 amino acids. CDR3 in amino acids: CAISPRQDPQETQYF. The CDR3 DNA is TGTGCCATCAGTCCCCGACAGGACCCCCAAGAGACCCAGTACTTC.